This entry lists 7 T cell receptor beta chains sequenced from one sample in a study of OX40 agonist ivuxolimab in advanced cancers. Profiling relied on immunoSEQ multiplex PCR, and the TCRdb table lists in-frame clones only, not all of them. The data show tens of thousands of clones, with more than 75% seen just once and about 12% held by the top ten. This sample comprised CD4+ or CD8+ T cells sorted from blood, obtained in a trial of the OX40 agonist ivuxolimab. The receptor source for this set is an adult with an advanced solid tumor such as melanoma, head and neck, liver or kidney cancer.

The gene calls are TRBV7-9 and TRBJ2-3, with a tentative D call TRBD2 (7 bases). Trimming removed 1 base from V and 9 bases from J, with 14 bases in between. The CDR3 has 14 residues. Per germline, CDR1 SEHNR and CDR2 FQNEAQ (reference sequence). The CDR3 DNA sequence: TGTGCCAGCAGCTTAGTAGGGGGGGTGAACACGCAGTATTTT. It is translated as CASSLVGGVNTQYF.

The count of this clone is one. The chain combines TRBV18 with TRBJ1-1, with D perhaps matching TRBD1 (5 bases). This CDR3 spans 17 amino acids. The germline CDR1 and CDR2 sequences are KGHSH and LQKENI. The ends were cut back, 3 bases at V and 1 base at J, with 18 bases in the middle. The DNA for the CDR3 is TGTGCCAGCTCACCGTCCCCGGGGGAGGTACGGAACACTGAAGCTTTCTTT. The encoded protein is CASSPSPGEVRNTEAFF.

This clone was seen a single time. The CDR3 sequence: CASSLGEGNYGYTF. The CDR3 DNA reads as TGTGCCAGCAGCTTAGGGGAGGGAAACTATGGCTACACCTTC. V gene TRBV5-6 combines with J gene TRBJ1-2, with a possible D match to TRBD1 (5 bases). From germline, CDR1 is SGHDT and CDR2 YYEEEE. The CDR3 length is 14 residues. V was clipped by 2 bases and J by 2 bases, with 10 bases between them. Full variable domain (rest looked up from reference TRBV5-6 and TRBJ1-2): DAGVTQSPTHLIKTRGQQVTLRCSPKSGHDTVSWYQQALGQGPQFIFQYYEEEERQRGNFPDRFSGHQFPNYSSELNVNALLLGDSALYLCASSLGEGNYGYTFGSGTRLTVV.

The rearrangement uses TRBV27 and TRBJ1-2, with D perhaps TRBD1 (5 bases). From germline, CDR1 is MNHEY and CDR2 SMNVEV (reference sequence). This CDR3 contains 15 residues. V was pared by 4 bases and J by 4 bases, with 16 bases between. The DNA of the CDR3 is TGTGCCAGCAGTTCCCCTCGTCAGGGCGGCTATGGCTACACCTTC. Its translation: CASSSPRQGGYGYTF.

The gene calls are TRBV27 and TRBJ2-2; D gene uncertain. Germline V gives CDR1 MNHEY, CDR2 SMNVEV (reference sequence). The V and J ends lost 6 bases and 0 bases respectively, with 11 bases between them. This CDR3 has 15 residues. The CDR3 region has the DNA TGTGCCAGCAGGAAATTAGCCGCGAACACCGGGGAGCTGTTTTTT. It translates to CASRKLAANTGELFF.

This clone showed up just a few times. In DNA, the CDR3 is TGTGCCAGCAGCCCTCAGGGAACGGGTGGCTACACCTTC. This codes for CASSPQGTGGYTF. This chain links TRBV6-5 with TRBJ1-2; D may be TRBD1 (5 bases). Deletions cut 6 bases from V and 7 bases from J, with 15 bases between. Per the germline V gene, CDR1 is MNHEY and CDR2 is SVGAGI. There are 13 residues in the CDR3.

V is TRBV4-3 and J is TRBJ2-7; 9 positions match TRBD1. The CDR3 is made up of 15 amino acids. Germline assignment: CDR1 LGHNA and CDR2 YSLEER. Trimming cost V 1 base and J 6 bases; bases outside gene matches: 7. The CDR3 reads CASSQGTGVLGEQYF. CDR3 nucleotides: TGCGCCAGCAGCCAAGGGACAGGGGTTCTCGGCGAGCAGTACTTC.